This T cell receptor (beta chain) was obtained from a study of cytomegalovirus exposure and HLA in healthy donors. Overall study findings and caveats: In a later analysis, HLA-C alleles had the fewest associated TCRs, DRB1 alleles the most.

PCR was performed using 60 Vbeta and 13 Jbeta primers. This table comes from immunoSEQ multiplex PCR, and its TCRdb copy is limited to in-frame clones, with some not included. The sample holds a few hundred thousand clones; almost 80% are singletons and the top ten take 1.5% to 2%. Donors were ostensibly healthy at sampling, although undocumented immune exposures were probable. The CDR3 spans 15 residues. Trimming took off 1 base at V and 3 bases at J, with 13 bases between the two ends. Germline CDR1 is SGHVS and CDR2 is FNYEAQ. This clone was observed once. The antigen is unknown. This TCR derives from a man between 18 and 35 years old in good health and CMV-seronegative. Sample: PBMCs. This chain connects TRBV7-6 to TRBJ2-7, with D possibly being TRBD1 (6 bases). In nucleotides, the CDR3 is TGTGCCAGCAGCTTAGTTTCGGGACACTACTACGAGCAGTACTTC. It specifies CASSLVSGHYYEQYF.